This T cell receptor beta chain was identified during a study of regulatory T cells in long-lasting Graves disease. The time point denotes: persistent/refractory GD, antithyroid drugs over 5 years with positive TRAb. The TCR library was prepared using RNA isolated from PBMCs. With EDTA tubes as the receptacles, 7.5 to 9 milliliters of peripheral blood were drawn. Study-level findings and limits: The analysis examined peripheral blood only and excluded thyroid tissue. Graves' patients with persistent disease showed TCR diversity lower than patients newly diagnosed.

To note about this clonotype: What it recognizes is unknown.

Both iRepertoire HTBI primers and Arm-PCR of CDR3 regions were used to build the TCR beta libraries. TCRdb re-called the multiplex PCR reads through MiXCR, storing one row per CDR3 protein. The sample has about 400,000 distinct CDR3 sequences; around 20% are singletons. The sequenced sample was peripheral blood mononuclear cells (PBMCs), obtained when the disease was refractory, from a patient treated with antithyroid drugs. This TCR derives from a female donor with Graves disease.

CDR3 bases: TGTGCCAGCAGCTTAGTAGAACAGGGGGCAAAAGAGACCCAGTACTTC. This translates into CASSLVEQGAKETQYF. This rearrangement joins TRBV7-9 to TRBJ2-5; 9 bases map to TRBD1. This CDR3 is built from 16 residues. Germline assignment: CDR1 SEHNR and CDR2 FQNEAQ (reference sequence). Germline trimming cut 1 base from V and 3 bases from J; bases unmatched to any gene: 6.